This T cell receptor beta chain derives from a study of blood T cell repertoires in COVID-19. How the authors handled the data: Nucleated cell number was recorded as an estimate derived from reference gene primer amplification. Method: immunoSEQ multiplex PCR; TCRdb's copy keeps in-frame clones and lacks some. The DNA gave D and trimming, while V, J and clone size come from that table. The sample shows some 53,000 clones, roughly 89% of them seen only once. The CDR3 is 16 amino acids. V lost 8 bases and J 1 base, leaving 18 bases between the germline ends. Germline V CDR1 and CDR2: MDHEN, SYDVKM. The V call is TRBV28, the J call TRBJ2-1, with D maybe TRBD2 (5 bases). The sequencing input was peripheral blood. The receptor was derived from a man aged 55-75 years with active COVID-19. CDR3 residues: CASSRGWRRSYNEQFF. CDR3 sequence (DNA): TGTGCCAGCTCCCGAGGGTGGCGCCGTTCCTACAATGAGCAGTTCTTC. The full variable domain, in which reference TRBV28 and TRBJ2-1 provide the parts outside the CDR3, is DVKVTQSSRYLVKRTGEKVFLECVQDMDHENMFWYRQDPGLGLRLIYFSYDVKMKEKGDIPEGYSVSREKKERFSLILESASTNQTSMYLCASSRGWRRSYNEQFFGPGTRLTVL.